The present T cell receptor beta chain was sequenced within a study of T cell responses to AZD1222 COVID-19 vaccine listed by TCRdb under 2021. As for the study more broadly: Because spike-specific TCR depth and breadth did not differ between the two schedules, AZD1222 recipients who got a second dose at roughly 4 weeks were pooled with those who got a second dose at roughly 12 weeks. Trial participants were enrolled into age subgroups of 18-55, 56-69 and 70-plus years, which contained around 150, 28 and 57 TCR-sequenced participants, respectively. A total of just over 230 trial participants underwent TCR sequencing, of whom 207 had received two doses of AZD1222 and about 25 had received two doses of the MenACWY control vaccine. Results the study describes overall, beyond this receptor: Because no samples from the day 14 peak response were available, repertoires could be characterized only after the peak T cell response. Conclusions about previously exposed vaccinees were limited because only a handful of AZD1222 recipients were SARS-CoV-2 seropositive at baseline. The 56-69-year group was small, and its depth increase did not reach significance, likely because of low power. Nearly half of unique spike-specific TCRs reportedly recognized epitopes outside regions mutated in the B.1.351 and B.1.1.7 variants. The vaccine-associated CD4 TCRs covered the entire spike protein, and the dominant responses fell in regions 160-218 and 743-854. Participants were mostly white British, with more females than males. The authors suggested clonal diversity may have been underestimated. After two AZD1222 doses, spike-specific TCR breadth and depth were significantly higher than at day 0 and than in MenACWY recipients.

Note on this clone: The antigen this receptor binds is unknown. No much larger clone is present one base from it, and per-base qualities are unavailable.

The CDR3 regions of human TCRbeta chains were subjected to immunosequencing. In the authors' own workflow: TCRs in the repertoires were compared against a reference library of SARS-CoV-2-specific TCRs that had been generated with the MIRA antigen-specificity platform. Breadth was defined as the fraction of unique TCRs that were SARS-CoV-2-associated, and depth was defined as the fraction of total T cells that were SARS-CoV-2-associated. Each spike-specific TCR was assigned to its reactive spike region and to a CD4 or CD8 class using the MIRA data. Log10-transformed breadth and depth values were compared by one-way ANOVA with Sidak's multiple comparisons tests. As stored in TCRdb, this immuneACCESS dataset retains in-frame rearrangements with V and J assigned. A fraction of the clones does not appear; measured against another copy, unresolved V genes explain less than half of the discrepancy, and the remainder lacks a known reason. V, J and clone size reflect that table, while D and trimming were determined from the DNA. This sample has about 110,000 clones in its table, and approximately 92% of those were observed once. The ten largest make up about 1.2% of the sample.

Sequences SEHNR (CDR1) and FQNEAQ (CDR2) are obtained from the germline V gene (reference sequence). The CDR3 runs 14 residues from the cysteine to the phenylalanine. Kept here is only the CDR3 DNA, which spans 42 bases and is read in frame from base 1. V loses 5 bases of germline sequence and J loses 1 base, and the interval between the two ends is 11 bases. The time point label of this sample denotes: baseline before first vaccination. Vaccinee samples came from UK trials COV001 and COV002, including a single-blind randomized controlled phase 2/3 trial of AZD1222 (ChAdOx1 nCoV-19) in healthy adults. For TCRbeta chain sequencing, PBMC samples were collected from trial participants at day 0 and at day 28 after the second dose.

The material sequenced was peripheral blood, taken on day 0 of AZD1222 vaccination. This sequence was found in an adult in good health. This sequence uses TRBV7-9 and TRBJ1-1, with the D gene too uncertain to name. The base sequence is TGTGCCAGCAGCCTAGGAGAGAGGAACACTGAAGCTTTCTTT. Its translation reads: CASSLGERNTEAFF.